Sequencing of this TCR beta chain was carried out in a study of cytomegalovirus exposure and HLA in healthy donors. This clone was detected only once. PCR amplification relied on 60 Vbeta primers (plus 13 Jbeta primers). TCRdb's table, derived via immunoSEQ multiplex PCR, lists solely in-frame clones and lacks some. The sample contains around 150,000 clones, approximately 83% of which appear only once. Germline CDR1 and CDR2: MNHNS and SASEGT. Trimming removed 7 bases at V and 7 bases at J, with 19 bases between. The CDR3 extends over 14 amino acids. V is TRBV6-1 and J is TRBJ1-2; the D is unclear. The sequenced sample consisted of PBMCs. The clonotype originates from a man aged 35-49 years in good health and CMV-seropositive. This chain's CDR3 is CASKTGEFGSGYTF. The CDR3 DNA is TGTGCCAGCAAGACTGGAGAGTTTGGGAGTGGCTACACCTTC.